This note documents a single TCR beta chain sequence. Its antigen is unidentified. This sample was taken from a study of shared clonotypes between healthy human individuals. Under the authors' procedure: Junction-only immunoSEQ data arrived without quality scores, meaning filtering differed. Here immunoSEQ multiplex PCR was the method, and the copy in TCRdb shows in-frame clones only, minus some. V, J and clone size reflect that table, while D and trimming were determined from the DNA. The profile covers 2 million to 2.5 million clones, with less than 95% appearing a single time and roughly 0.34% taken by the ten largest. Study-level results: Generation probabilities were higher for clonotypes shared across all four sorted-subset donors than for unshared ones. Rarefaction showed that sequencing of sorted subsets was incomplete (despite large depth). Sampling used blood alone; tissue repertoires probably differ.

V lost 5 bases, J lost 2 bases, and 11 bases lay in between. CDR1 is SGHTA and CDR2 is FQGTGA in the germline V gene. This CDR3 spans 14 amino acids. V gene TRBV7-3 combines with J gene TRBJ2-3, with D hard to call. This sequence originates from a man aged 18 to 30 in good health. Some clones in this sample may be carry-over from other donors' samples. The sample comprised naive CD4+ T cells from PBMCs. The sample's subset: CD45RA+ positively selected. CDR3 bases: TGTGCCAGCAGCCCCGGACGCATCACAGATACGCAGTATTTT. Residues: CASSPGRITDTQYF.